The 17 T cell receptor beta chains presented below share a single source sample, sequenced in a study of vaccination effects on CD4 cells after COVID-19. Which antigens these TCRs recognize remains unknown. Before sequencing, viral peptide pools were used by the ViraFEST assay to expand antigen-specific CD4+ T cells. The culture ran for about 10 days, and then CD4+ T cells were isolated. From March to December 2020, the person had a SARS-CoV-2 infection that was confirmed by PCR. As their vaccination, participants received two doses of either BNT162b2 or mRNA-1273. The assay was immunoSEQ multiplex PCR, and TCRdb's table has in-frame clones only and misses some. The sample shows more than 15,000 clones, about four fifths of them seen only once. Sample: CD4+ T cells from PBMCs cultured with SARS-CoV-2 spike peptides, taken after COVID-19 vaccination. The receptors here all came from a human donor who had a prior SARS-CoV-2 infection.

The rearrangement joins TRBV11-3 to TRBJ2-7; 13 nucleotides line up with TRBD2. The junction had 6 bases not matched to a gene; V was cut back by 6 bases and J by 4 bases. CDR1 SGHNT and CDR2 YENEEA come from the germline V gene. The CDR3 contains 15 residues. In DNA form, the CDR3 reads TGTGCCAGCAGACCTAGGACTAGCGGGAGTTACGAGCAGTACTTC. Its translation is CASRPRTSGSYEQYF.

This chain uses TRBV2 with TRBJ2-3; 9 bases fit TRBD2. V lost 6 bases to trimming and J lost 2 bases; unmatched junction nucleotides: 3. Germline V gene lookup returns CDR1 SNHLY and CDR2 FYNNEI. The length of the CDR3 is 14 residues. The CDR3 nucleotides read TGTGCCAGCAGCGGACTAGCGACCACAGATACGCAGTATTTT. Translated: CASSGLATTDTQYF.

This chain links TRBV12-3 or TRBV12-4 with TRBJ2-7; D gene unclear. Trimming shortened V by 2 bases and J by 3 bases, and 8 bases separated the two germline ends. The CDR3 contains 13 residues. CDR3 nucleotides: TGTGCCAGCAGTTTATCCGGAGACTACGAGCAGTACTTC. The encoded protein is CASSLSGDYEQYF.

The V call is TRBV2, the J call TRBJ1-6; maybe TRBD1 (5 bases). Deletions cut 6 bases from V and 0 bases from J, with 15 bases between. The CDR3 has 17 amino acids. Germline V CDR1 and CDR2: SNHLY, FYNNEI. The DNA for the CDR3 is TGTGCCAGCAGACCCAGACAGTTGGGCTCCTATAATTCACCCCTCCACTTT. Translated, it gives CASRPRQLGSYNSPLHF.

V and J are TRBV5-1 and TRBJ2-5, with 12 nucleotides matching TRBD1. CDR1 and CDR2 from the germline V gene are SGHRS and YFSETQ. The ends lost 4 bases at V and 1 base at J; junction bases unmatched: 5. CDR3 size: 16 residues. The CDR3 coding sequence is TGCGCCAGCAGCCCAGGGACAGGGGGCATCCAAGAGACCCAGTACTTC. Translated, it gives CASSPGTGGIQETQYF. The variable domain in full, with the rest retrieved from reference TRBV5-1 and TRBJ2-5, is KAGVTQTPRYLIKTRGQQVTLSCSPISGHRSVSWYQQTPGQGLQFLFEYFSETQRNKGNFPGRFSGRQFSNSRSEMNVSTLELGDSALYLCASSPGTGGIQETQYFGPGTRLLVL.

The chain recombines TRBV14 with TRBJ1-1, with 8 bases identical to TRBD1. Germline CDR1 reads SGHDN; CDR2 reads FVKESK. This CDR3 region has 16 residues. V trimming: 4 bases; J trimming: 2 bases; junction bases outside the gene matches: 9. The CDR3 here is CASSPHYGQGNTEAFF. The CDR3 DNA follows: TGTGCCAGCAGCCCCCATTACGGACAGGGAAACACTGAAGCTTTCTTT.

Only a few counts were recorded for this clone. The chain has TRBV4-2 and TRBJ2-3, with D possibly being TRBD2 (5 bases). Germline V gene sequence: CDR1 LGHNA, CDR2 YNFKEQ. This CDR3 is built from 15 residues. V lost 0 bases and J 0 bases, leaving 7 bases between the germline ends. This CDR3 is CASSQETTSTDTQYF. The CDR3 region has the DNA TGTGCCAGCAGCCAAGAGACTACCAGCACAGATACGCAGTATTTT.

The rearrangement joins TRBV18 to TRBJ2-7, with a tentative D call TRBD1 (6 bases). CDR3 length: 15 residues. Trimming took off 2 bases at V and 6 bases at J, with 17 bases between the two ends. Germline lookup yields CDR1 KGHSH and CDR2 LQKENI. Here the CDR3 DNA reads TGTGCCAGCTCACCAGACTCTAACACAGGGTCCGAGCAGTACTTC. Protein product: CASSPDSNTGSEQYF.

This clone came up once. In DNA, the CDR3 is TGTGCCAGCAGTGAAGTCCCAGGGGGGTACACTGAAGCTTTCTTT. It codes for CASSEVPGGYTEAFF. V usage is TRBV6-1 and J usage is TRBJ1-1; 7 nucleotides agree with TRBD1. CDR1 is MNHNS, CDR2 SASEGT, per germline. The CDR3 has 15 amino acids. Trimming took 1 base from V and 3 from J; bases not matched to a gene: 5.

V is TRBV18 and J is TRBJ2-3; 8 positions agree with TRBD2. The CDR3 consists of 17 residues. After removal of 3 bases from V and 2 bases from J, the junction contained 10 bases not matched to a gene. Germline V gene sequence: CDR1 KGHSH, CDR2 LQKENI. In nucleotides, the CDR3 is TGTGCCAGCTCACCGGGCCGGGGCGGGGGGCCCACAGATACGCAGTATTTT. Its protein product is CASSPGRGGGPTDTQYF.

The count of this clone is one. Written as DNA, the CDR3 is TGTGCCAGCAGCCAGTTCGGGAAGCGACAGGGAGAGACCCAGTACTTC. It translates to CASSQFGKRQGETQYF. The rearrangement joins TRBV3-1 (or the pseudogene TRBV3-2) to TRBJ2-5, with 7 bases that match TRBD1. J was trimmed by 4 bases and V by 3 bases; bases with no gene match: 11. The V gene's germline CDR1 is LGHDT and CDR2 YNNKEL (reference sequence). This CDR3 comprises 16 residues.

The gene calls are TRBV14 and TRBJ1-2, with a weak D call TRBD1 (6 bases). The V and J ends lost 1 base and 4 bases respectively, with 13 bases between them. Germline V CDR1 and CDR2: SGHDN, FVKESK. The CDR3 length is 15 residues. CDR3 region: CASSQGTGPTYGYTF. The CDR3 nucleotides are TGTGCCAGCAGCCAAGGTACAGGGCCGACCTATGGCTACACCTTC.

The chain couples TRBV4-1 to TRBJ1-2; 10 bases are shared with TRBD1. Germline-derived CDR1 and CDR2 are MGHRA and YSYEKL. CDR3 length: 16 residues. V lost 2 bases and J lost 4; bases outside the gene matches: 7. The CDR3 loop is CASSQYRQGASYGYTF. Written as DNA, the CDR3 is TGCGCCAGCAGCCAATACCGACAGGGGGCGTCCTATGGCTACACCTTC.

This chain links TRBV29-1 with TRBJ2-2; D remains ambiguous. The CDR3 runs to 14 residues. Between the trimmed V and J ends, which lost 4 bases and 0 bases, there was a span of 9 bases. Per the germline V gene, CDR1 is SQVTM and CDR2 is ANQGSEA. CDR3 DNA sequence: TGCAGCGTTGTTCAGAACGCGAACACCGGGGAGCTGTTTTTT. Amino acids: CSVVQNANTGELFF.

The genes are TRBV11-2 and TRBJ2-3; 8 nucleotides line up with TRBD2. This CDR3 has 14 residues. CDR1 and CDR2 from the germline V gene are SGHAT and FQNNGV. V was pared by 5 bases and J by 6 bases, with 7 bases of the junction left unmatched. The CDR3 loop reads CASSAGTSVDTQYF. The CDR3 DNA reads as TGTGCCAGCAGCGCGGGGACTAGTGTGGATACGCAGTATTTT.

The rearrangement links TRBV3-1 (or the pseudogene TRBV3-2) to TRBJ2-3; 9 nucleotides line up with TRBD2. V dropped 0 bases and J dropped 0; count of bases not matched to a gene: 4. This CDR3 contains 17 residues. Germline-derived CDR1 and CDR2 are LGHDT and YNNKEL (reference sequence). This chain's CDR3 is CASSQDGGRASTDTQYF. The CDR3 region has the DNA TGTGCCAGCAGCCAAGATGGCGGGAGGGCGAGCACAGATACGCAGTATTTT.

The rearrangement joins TRBV24-1 to TRBJ2-1; the D is unclear. Germline loops: CDR1 KGHDR, CDR2 SFDVKD. Trimming cost V 7 bases and J 0 bases, with 15 bases left between them. CDR3 size: 16 residues. The CDR3 coding sequence is TGTGCCACCAGCGCTCCGGACCGAGGCTCCTACAATGAGCAGTTCTTC. It specifies CATSAPDRGSYNEQFF.